The 13 T cell receptor beta chains given below trace back to one sample, sequenced in a study of blood T cell repertoires in COVID-19. Produced via immunoSEQ multiplex PCR; TCRdb's table is partial and in-frame only. The table records almost 250,000 clones, more than 75% of them present only once. What was sequenced was peripheral blood. These TCRs come from an older woman who had recovered from COVID-19.

This CDR3 reads CASSYRNQPQHF. The CDR3 coding sequence is TGTGCCAGCAGCTACAGGAATCAGCCCCAGCATTTT. The gene calls are TRBV5-4 and TRBJ1-5, with a tentative D call TRBD1 (5 bases). Germline CDR1 reads SGHNT; CDR2 reads YYREEE (reference sequence). The V gene lost 3 bases and the J gene lost 4 bases, with 5 bases spanning the gap. This CDR3 is built from 12 residues.

The chain couples TRBV5-4 to TRBJ1-4; D is ambiguous. Germline V gives CDR1 SGHNT, CDR2 YYREEE (reference sequence). Deletions cut 0 bases from V and 3 bases from J, with 9 bases between. This CDR3 is 15 amino acids long. DNA for the CDR3: TGTGCCAGCAGCTTGGCGGGGAGAGCTAATGAAAAACTGTTTTTT. Protein: CASSLAGRANEKLFF.

The chain recombines TRBV7-3 with TRBJ2-2; D may be TRBD2 (5 bases). The CDR3 has 15 residues. Germline V gene lookup returns CDR1 SGHTA and CDR2 FQGTGA. Trimming removed 1 base at V and 4 bases at J, with 10 bases between. The CDR3 bases are TGTGCCAGCAGCTTAAGGTCACTAGGCACCGGGGAGCTGTTTTTT. Encoded protein: CASSLRSLGTGELFF.

The rearrangement uses TRBV15 and TRBJ1-2, with TRBD1 matching 10 bases. The length of the CDR3 is 14 residues. V was clipped by 3 bases and J by 4 bases; unmatched bases: 2. CDR1 and CDR2 (germline): LNHNV, YYDKDF (reference sequence). The CDR3 reads CATSRGTGAYGYTF. Written as DNA, the CDR3 is TGTGCCACCAGCAGGGGGACAGGGGCCTATGGCTACACCTTC.

This sequence joins TRBV18 and TRBJ2-1, with no clear D. Looked up from germline, CDR1 is KGHSH and CDR2 is LQKENI. V lost 6 bases to trimming and J lost 0 bases, with 15 bases between them. The CDR3 has 16 amino acids. For the CDR3, the DNA is TGTGCCAGCTCCCAGTTTGAGCAGGTCTCCTACAATGAGCAGTTCTTC. Its protein product is CASSQFEQVSYNEQFF.

V gene TRBV7-6 combines with J gene TRBJ1-3, with 8 bases matching TRBD1. Germline assignment: CDR1 SGHVS and CDR2 FNYEAQ. The CDR3 is made up of 16 amino acids. The ends lost 5 bases at V and 0 bases at J; junction bases unmatched: 6. For the CDR3, the DNA is TGTGCCAGCAGCCCGTTGGGGACAGGCTCTGGAAACACCATATATTTT. Its protein is CASSPLGTGSGNTIYF.

J is TRBJ1-6 and V is TRBV6-5; D call uncertain. CDR1 and CDR2 from the germline V gene are MNHEY and SVGAGI. The V end was cut by 6 bases, the J end by 7 bases, with 13 bases between. The CDR3 consists of 14 residues. CDR3 nucleotide sequence: TGTGCCAGCAGACCCGGAACAGTCAATTCACCCCTCCACTTT. It encodes CASRPGTVNSPLHF.

The rearrangement uses TRBV19 and TRBJ2-5; TRBD2 agrees at 10 bases. The J segment lost 2 bases and the V segment lost 5 bases, leaving 8 bases of the junction unmatched. The CDR3 covers 16 residues. In germline, CDR1 is LNHDA, CDR2 SQIVND (reference sequence). In DNA, the CDR3 is TGTGCCAGTAGTTTACTAGCGGGGAAACAGCAAGAGACCCAGTACTTC. Translated: CASSLLAGKQQETQYF.

A word on this clone: The same CDR3 can be traced to other DNA sequences in this sample. The rearrangement joins TRBV14 to TRBJ2-7; 7 bases are a match to TRBD1. Germline V CDR1 and CDR2: SGHDN, FVKESK. The CDR3 has 14 amino acids. Losses at the gene ends were 4 bases for V and 3 bases for J; bases not matched to a gene: 6. The CDR3 is CASSPFQGDYEQYF. The CDR3 coding sequence is TGTGCCAGCAGCCCCTTCCAGGGGGACTACGAGCAGTACTTC.

This chain connects TRBV2 to TRBJ2-5, with 12 bases matching TRBD2. V gave up 6 bases and J gave up 6 bases; unmatched junction bases: 8. The CDR3 extends over 15 amino acids. The germline V gene encodes CDR1 SNHLY and CDR2 FYNNEI. CDR3 loop: CASRAKLAGGQTQYF. The CDR3 DNA reads as TGTGCCAGCAGAGCAAAGCTAGCGGGGGGGCAGACCCAGTACTTC. Full variable domain (outside the CDR3, taken from reference TRBV2 and TRBJ2-5): EPEVTQTPSHQVTQMGQEVILRCVPISNHLYFYWYRQILGQKVEFLVSFYNNEISEKSEIFDDQFSVERPDGSNFTLKIRSTKLEDSAMYFCASRAKLAGGQTQYFGPGTRLLVL.

This rearrangement joins TRBV5-6 to TRBJ1-5, with TRBD1 matching 7 bases. Germline lookup yields CDR1 SGHDT and CDR2 YYEEEE. The CDR3 is 16 amino acids. J was trimmed by 3 bases and V by 2 bases; bases with no gene match: 8. CDR3 residues: CASSFSGQAVNQPQHF. The CDR3 DNA reads as TGTGCCAGCAGCTTTTCCGGACAGGCAGTCAATCAGCCCCAGCATTTT. Combining the CDR3 with reference TRBV5-6 and TRBJ1-5 gives the whole variable domain DAGVTQSPTHLIKTRGQQVTLRCSPKSGHDTVSWYQQALGQGPQFIFQYYEEEERQRGNFPDRFSGHQFPNYSSELNVNALLLGDSALYLCASSFSGQAVNQPQHFGDGTRLSIL.

The chain has TRBV4-1 and TRBJ1-5, with 7 positions matching TRBD1. The CDR3 covers 15 residues. V shed 4 bases and J 5 bases; nucleotides not matched to a gene: 8. CDR1 MGHRA and CDR2 YSYEKL come from the germline V gene. CDR3 loop: CASSRQQGPDQPQHF. The CDR3 region has the DNA TGCGCCAGCAGCCGACAACAGGGGCCTGATCAGCCCCAGCATTTT.

The gene calls are TRBV2 and TRBJ1-5; possible D gene TRBD1, 5 bases. This CDR3 is 14 amino acids long. Trimming stripped 2 bases from V and 6 bases from J, with 11 bases between. Germline CDR1 SNHLY, CDR2 FYNNEI. The CDR3, as DNA: TGTGCCAGCAGTGAACTGGGGCATATTCAGCCCCAGCATTTT. Its translation: CASSELGHIQPQHF.